This TCR beta chain derives from a study of cytomegalovirus exposure and HLA in healthy donors. Whole-study results and caveats: The dataset shows that most TCR sequences were rare, while some public TCRs occurred in many donors. Subsequent analysis found a tendency for first-cohort TCR clusters to co-occur within the 95 to 150 validation repertoires.

Repertoires were generated with immunoSEQ multiplex PCR, while TCRdb's copy carries only in-frame clones and drops some. The sample holds 250,000 to 400,000 clones, approximately 86% seen once. On this clone: Its antigen remains unidentified.

V was cut by 3 bases and J by 0 bases, with 18 bases left in between. Germline assignment: CDR1 SGHTA and CDR2 FQGTGA. This CDR3 spans 17 amino acids. This sequence joins TRBV7-3 and TRBJ2-7, with D possibly being TRBD1 (6 bases). The sequence was obtained from a woman between 25 and 40 years old in good health and CMV-seropositive. Sequencing was carried out using PBMCs. CDR3 amino acids: CASSLGPTGLGSYEQYF. As DNA, the CDR3 is TGTGCCAGCAGCTTGGGCCCTACAGGGTTGGGCTCCTACGAGCAGTACTTC.